This entry features one T cell receptor (beta chain) sequence. The sample originates from a study of blood T cells in healthy people across ages. Combining a sample-barcoded 5' primer with a J-beta primer mix, a second PCR ran for roughly 6 to 12 cycles. Researchers report that a template-switch adaptor with 12 random nucleotides tagged each cDNA molecule. A minimum of 3 million CDR3-containing paired-end reads was obtained for each sample. TCRdb re-called the 5' RACE reads through MiXCR, storing one row per CDR3 protein. Here the sample spans around 520,000 distinct CDR3 sequences, roughly a quarter being singletons. Each donor had 8.5 to 10 milliliters of peripheral blood drawn. This CDR3 comprises 16 residues. V shed 1 base and J shed 2 bases, with 13 bases lying between them. Germline loops: CDR1 KGHDR, CDR2 SFDVKD. The sample was also linked to a second study, of T cells of mothers and their children. That source notes: In unrelated and related pairs, TCR recombination output is shaped in a similar way by thymic selection.

The chain is built from TRBV24-1 and TRBJ2-5, with TRBD1 as a possible D gene (5 bases). Sequenced input: blood. This clonotype was obtained from a boy between 2 and 10 years old in good health. CDR3 bases: TGTGCCACCAGTGATTTTAATTCGGCAGGGCAAGAGACCCAGTACTTC. It codes for CATSDFNSAGQETQYF.